This T cell receptor beta chain was identified in a study of OX40 agonist ivuxolimab in advanced cancers. In terms of the full investigation: Ivuxolimab was a fully human IgG2 agonistic monoclonal antibody targeting the costimulatory receptor OX40 (CD134). Partial responses were achieved by three dose-escalation patients, of whom one had hepatocellular carcinoma and two had cutaneous melanoma. Intravenous ivuxolimab was administered to patients every 2 weeks at six dose levels: 0.01, 0.1, 0.3, 1.5, 3 and 10 mg/kg. The paper reports the monotherapy dose-escalation portion (N = 52 patients) of the phase I ivuxolimab trial. Prior anti-PD-1, anti-PD-L1 or anti-CTLA-4 therapy was permitted, and checkpoint inhibitors had been received by under 50% of dose-escalation patients. Of the approximately 50 dose-escalation patients, hepatocellular carcinoma was present in 19, melanoma in some 15, renal cell carcinoma in 9 and head and neck cancer in 9. Peripheral TCRbeta sequencing was intended to test whether TCR sequence diversity was altered and clonal T-cell expansion was caused by ivuxolimab. In the dose-escalation cohort, 65% to 85% of patients were male, and the mean age was 60 years with a range of roughly 23 to 79.

This clone was counted between two and nine times. Which antigen it targets is not known. Base qualities are missing; no much larger clone stands one base away. Here is what the overall study found, with its caveats: The antigen specificity of the clonally expanded peripheral T cells was not determined. After ivuxolimab, expanded clones were on average more numerous among CD8+ T cells than among CD4+ T cells. At doses from 0.1 to 3.0 mg/kg, clonal expansion was seen in both CD4+ and CD8+ blood T cells between baseline and week 6. Low levels of normalized T-cell clonal expansion were also seen in some patients who did not respond. In partial responders in the 0.1-3.0 mg/kg groups, normalized peripheral clonal expansion was found to be among the lowest, especially among CD8+ T cells.

Genomic DNA was extracted from sorted cells for sequencing of the TCRbeta CDR3 region. TCRbeta CDR3 regions were sequenced using the immunoSEQ Assay. The table comes from immuneACCESS by way of TCRdb, which keeps in-frame sequences with V and J called. Part of the clones is missing from these tables; in studies checked, under half for an unresolved V gene and the rest for unknown reasons. This sample gives around 140,000 clones in total; around 93% of them show up just once. The biggest ten clones account for more than 0.8% of the sample. The CDR3 holds 13 amino acids from the cysteine to the phenylalanine. Only the CDR3 DNA is retained, 39 bases long and in frame from the first base. Ends trimmed: V by 2 bases, J by 7 bases; bases unmatched to a gene: 5. The trial excluded patients who had a history of autoimmune disease or who were on systemic immunosuppression. Peripheral blood for TCR sequencing was collected from all dose cohorts at baseline, on cycle 4 day 1, and on cycle 7 day 1. The samples were taken from a phase I, first-in-human, multicenter, open-label dose-escalation trial of ivuxolimab. Adults with locally advanced or metastatic melanoma, renal cell carcinoma, hepatocellular carcinoma or head and neck squamous cell carcinoma were enrolled in the trial. Before TCR sequencing, CD4+ and CD8+ T cells were separately sorted from peripheral blood.

The input for sequencing was CD4+ or CD8+ T cells sorted from blood, taken in a trial of the OX40 agonist ivuxolimab. Rearrangement joined TRBV5-3 to TRBJ1-1; 7 central bases correspond to TRBD1. TRBV5-3 is reported as an ORF; its role is uncertain. The receptor was isolated from an adult with an advanced solid tumor such as melanoma, head and neck, liver or kidney cancer. CDR3 loop: CARSLPRDSEAFF. The DNA sequence follows: TGTGCCAGAAGCTTACCCCGGGACAGTGAAGCTTTCTTT.